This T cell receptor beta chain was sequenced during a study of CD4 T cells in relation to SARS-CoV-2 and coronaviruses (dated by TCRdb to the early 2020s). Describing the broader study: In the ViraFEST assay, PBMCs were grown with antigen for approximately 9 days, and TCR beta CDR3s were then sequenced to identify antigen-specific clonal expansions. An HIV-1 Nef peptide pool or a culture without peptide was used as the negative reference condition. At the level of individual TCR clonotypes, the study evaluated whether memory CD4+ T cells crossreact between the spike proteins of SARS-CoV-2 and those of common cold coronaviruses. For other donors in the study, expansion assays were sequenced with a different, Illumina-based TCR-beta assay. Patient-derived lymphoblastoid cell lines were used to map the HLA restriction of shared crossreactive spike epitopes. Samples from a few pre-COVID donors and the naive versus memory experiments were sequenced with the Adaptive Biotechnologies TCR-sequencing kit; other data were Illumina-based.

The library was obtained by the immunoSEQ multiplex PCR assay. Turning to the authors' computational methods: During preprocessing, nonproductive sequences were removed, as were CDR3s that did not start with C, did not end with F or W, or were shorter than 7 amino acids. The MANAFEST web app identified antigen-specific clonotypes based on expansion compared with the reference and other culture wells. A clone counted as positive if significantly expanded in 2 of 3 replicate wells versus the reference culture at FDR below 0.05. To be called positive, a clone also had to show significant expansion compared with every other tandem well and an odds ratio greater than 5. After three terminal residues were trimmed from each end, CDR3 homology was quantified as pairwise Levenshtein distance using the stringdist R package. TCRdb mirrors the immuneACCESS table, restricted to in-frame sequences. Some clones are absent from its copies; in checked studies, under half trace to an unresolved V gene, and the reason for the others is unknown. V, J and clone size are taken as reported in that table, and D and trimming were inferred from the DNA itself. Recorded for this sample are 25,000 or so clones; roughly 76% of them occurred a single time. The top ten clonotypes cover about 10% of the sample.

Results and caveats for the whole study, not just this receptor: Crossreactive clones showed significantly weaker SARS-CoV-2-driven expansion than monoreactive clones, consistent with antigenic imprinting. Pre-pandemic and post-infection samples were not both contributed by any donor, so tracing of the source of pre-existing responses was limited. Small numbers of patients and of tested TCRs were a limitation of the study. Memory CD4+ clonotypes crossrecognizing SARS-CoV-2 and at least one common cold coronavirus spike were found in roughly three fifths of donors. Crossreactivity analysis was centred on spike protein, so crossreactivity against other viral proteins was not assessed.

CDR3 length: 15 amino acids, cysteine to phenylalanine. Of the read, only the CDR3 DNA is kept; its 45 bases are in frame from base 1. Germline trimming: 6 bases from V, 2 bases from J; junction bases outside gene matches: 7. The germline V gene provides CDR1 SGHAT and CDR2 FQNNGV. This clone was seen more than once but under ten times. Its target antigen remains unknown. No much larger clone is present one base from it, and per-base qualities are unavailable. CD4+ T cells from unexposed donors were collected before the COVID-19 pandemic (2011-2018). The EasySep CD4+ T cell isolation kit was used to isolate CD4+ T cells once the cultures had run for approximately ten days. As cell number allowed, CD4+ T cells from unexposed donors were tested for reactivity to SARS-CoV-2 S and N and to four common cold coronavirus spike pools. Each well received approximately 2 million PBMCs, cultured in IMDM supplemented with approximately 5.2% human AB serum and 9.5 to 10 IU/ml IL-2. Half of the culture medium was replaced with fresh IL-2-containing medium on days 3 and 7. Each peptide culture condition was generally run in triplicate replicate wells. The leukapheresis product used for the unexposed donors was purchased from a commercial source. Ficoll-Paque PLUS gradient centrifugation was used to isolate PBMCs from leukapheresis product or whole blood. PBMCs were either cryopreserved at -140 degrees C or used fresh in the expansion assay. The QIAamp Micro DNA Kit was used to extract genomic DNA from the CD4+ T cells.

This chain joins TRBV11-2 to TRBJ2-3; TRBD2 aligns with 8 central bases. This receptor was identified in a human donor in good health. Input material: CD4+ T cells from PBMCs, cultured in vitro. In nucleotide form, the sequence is TGTGCCAGCAGTCCCTGGCGGGAGGACACAGATACGCAGTATTTT. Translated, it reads CASSPWREDTDTQYF. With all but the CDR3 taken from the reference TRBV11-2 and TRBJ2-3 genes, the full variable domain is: EAGVAQSPRYKIIEKRQSVAFWCNPISGHATLYWYQQILGQGPKLLIQFQNNGVVDDSQLPKDRFSAERLKGVDSTLKIQPAKLEDSAVYLCASSPWREDTDTQYFGPGTRLTVL.